The rows below give T cell receptor beta chains drawn from one sample of a study of CD8+ T cells in alopecia areata. Generated by immunoSEQ multiplex PCR, the TCRdb table keeps only in-frame clones and is missing some. The sample consists of about 150,000 clones, 45% to 60% of them appearing once. The sequenced sample was CD4+ T cells sorted from blood. The receptors originated from a human donor with alopecia areata. Both conserved end residues are part of each CDR3. A D gene is named only where the DNA matches it firmly. The size of a clone is reported for some rows only, either as once, few or many, or as a class for expanded clones.

d_call: -; clone_size: -; j_call: TRBJ2-2; v_call: TRBV29-1; cdr3_aa: CSVKPNTGELFF; cdr3_nt: TGCAGCGTAAAACCTAACACCGGGGAGCTGTTTTTT
d_call: -; clone_size: few; j_call: TRBJ2-1; v_call: TRBV4-1; cdr3_aa: CASSPQRTISYNEQFF; cdr3_nt: TGCGCCAGCAGCCCCCAAAGGACGATATCCTACAATGAGCAGTTCTTC
d_call: -; clone_size: few; j_call: TRBJ1-1; v_call: TRBV29-1; cdr3_aa: CSVEVFPEAFF; cdr3_nt: TGCAGCGTTGAGGTATTCCCTGAAGCTTTCTTT
d_call: TRBD1; clone_size: -; j_call: TRBJ1-2; v_call: TRBV29-1; cdr3_aa: CSVWPGGRGHGGYTF; cdr3_nt: TGCAGCGTTTGGCCGGGTGGCAGGGGGCACGGTGGCTACACCTTC
d_call: -; clone_size: few; j_call: TRBJ2-2; v_call: TRBV18; cdr3_aa: CASSGSNTGELFF; cdr3_nt: TGTGCCAGCTCAGGATCGAACACCGGGGAGCTGTTTTTT
d_call: -; clone_size: -; j_call: TRBJ2-3; v_call: TRBV30; cdr3_aa: CAWSGGISTDTQYF; cdr3_nt: TGTGCCTGGAGTGGCGGGATCAGCACAGATACGCAGTATTTT
d_call: -; clone_size: -; j_call: TRBJ2-7; v_call: TRBV4-1; cdr3_aa: CASSQDRGRVSYEQYF; cdr3_nt: TGCGCCAGCAGCCAAGATAGGGGTAGGGTTTCCTACGAGCAGTACTTC
d_call: TRBD2; clone_size: -; j_call: TRBJ2-3; v_call: TRBV27; cdr3_aa: CASSPYRTSGSGGPDTQYF; cdr3_nt: TGTGCCAGCAGTCCCTATCGGACTAGCGGGAGCGGGGGGCCAGATACGCAGTATTTT
d_call: -; clone_size: few; j_call: TRBJ2-2; v_call: TRBV19; cdr3_aa: CASSSRAGELFF; cdr3_nt: TGTGCCAGTAGTAGTCGTGCCGGGGAGCTGTTTTTT
d_call: -; clone_size: -; j_call: TRBJ2-7; v_call: TRBV5-1; cdr3_aa: CASSQETRIYNEQYF; cdr3_nt: TGCGCCAGCAGCCAAGAGACTAGGATATACAACGAGCAGTACTTC
d_call: -; clone_size: -; j_call: TRBJ2-5; v_call: TRBV5-1; cdr3_aa: CASSLGHKEETQYF; cdr3_nt: TGCGCCAGCAGCTTGGGCCACAAGGAAGAGACCCAGTACTTC
d_call: -; clone_size: few; j_call: TRBJ2-7; v_call: TRBV6-6; cdr3_aa: CASRQKAGHGDEQYF; cdr3_nt: TGTGCCAGCAGACAAAAAGCGGGACACGGCGACGAGCAGTACTTC
d_call: TRBD2; clone_size: -; j_call: TRBJ2-2; v_call: TRBV30; cdr3_aa: CAWNQLAGGDTGELFF; cdr3_nt: TGTGCCTGGAACCAACTAGCGGGAGGTGACACCGGGGAGCTGTTTTTT
d_call: -; clone_size: -; j_call: TRBJ2-5; v_call: TRBV19; cdr3_aa: CASSIVTGLQETQYF; cdr3_nt: TGTGCCAGTAGTATAGTGACAGGACTACAAGAGACCCAGTACTTC
d_call: -; clone_size: -; j_call: TRBJ1-4; v_call: TRBV5-4; cdr3_aa: CASSLVGTTNEKLFF; cdr3_nt: TGTGCCAGCAGCTTGGTGGGGACAACTAATGAAAAACTGTTTTTT
d_call: TRBD2; clone_size: once; j_call: TRBJ2-2; v_call: TRBV18; cdr3_aa: CASSPSRGFAGAPAGELFF; cdr3_nt: TGTGCCAGCTCACCAAGTCGAGGATTTGCGGGAGCCCCCGCCGGGGAGCTGTTTTTT
d_call: -; clone_size: few; j_call: TRBJ2-7; v_call: TRBV10-1; cdr3_aa: CASSEGRGLRRGEQYF; cdr3_nt: TGCGCCAGCAGTGAGGGTAGGGGACTCCGGAGGGGCGAGCAGTACTTC
d_call: TRBD1; clone_size: few; j_call: TRBJ2-3; v_call: TRBV29-1; cdr3_aa: CTGQGETDTQYF; cdr3_nt: TGCACCGGACAGGGGGAAACAGATACGCAGTATTTT
d_call: -; clone_size: few; j_call: TRBJ1-2; v_call: TRBV10-3; cdr3_aa: CAISAQLNYGYTF; cdr3_nt: TGTGCCATCAGTGCTCAGCTTAACTATGGCTACACCTTC
d_call: -; clone_size: -; j_call: TRBJ2-7; v_call: TRBV27; cdr3_aa: CASSRDYYEQYF; cdr3_nt: TGTGCCAGCAGTCGAGACTACTACGAGCAGTACTTC
d_call: -; clone_size: -; j_call: TRBJ2-7; v_call: TRBV6-1; cdr3_aa: CASSPTRGSYEQYF; cdr3_nt: TGTGCCAGCAGTCCGACCAGGGGATCCTACGAGCAGTACTTC
d_call: TRBD2; clone_size: -; j_call: TRBJ2-1; v_call: TRBV29-1; cdr3_aa: CSVIGGVNEQFF; cdr3_nt: TGCAGCGTGATTGGGGGGGTCAATGAGCAGTTCTTC
d_call: -; clone_size: -; j_call: TRBJ2-2; v_call: TRBV6-5; cdr3_aa: CASSTYLPFTGELFF; cdr3_nt: TGTGCCAGCAGCACCTATTTACCGTTCACCGGGGAGCTGTTTTTT
d_call: TRBD2; clone_size: -; j_call: TRBJ2-5; v_call: TRBV30; cdr3_aa: CAWSTGLAGVETQYF; cdr3_nt: TGTGCCTGGAGTACGGGACTAGCGGGAGTTGAGACCCAGTACTTC
d_call: -; clone_size: few; j_call: TRBJ2-7; v_call: TRBV20-1; cdr3_aa: CSSGGAYEQYF; cdr3_nt: TGCAGTTCTGGAGGGGCCTACGAGCAGTACTTC
d_call: TRBD2; clone_size: -; j_call: TRBJ2-7; v_call: TRBV6-1; cdr3_aa: CASSEAGLAGHEQYF; cdr3_nt: TGTGCCAGCAGTGAGGCGGGACTAGCGGGACACGAGCAGTACTTC
d_call: TRBD2; clone_size: few; j_call: TRBJ2-3; v_call: TRBV29-1; cdr3_aa: CSVEAGKREGDTQYF; cdr3_nt: TGCAGCGTTGAAGCAGGAAAGCGGGAGGGTGATACGCAGTATTTT
d_call: -; clone_size: -; j_call: TRBJ1-1; v_call: TRBV30; cdr3_aa: CALGSDRQNTEAFF; cdr3_nt: TGTGCCTTGGGGTCTGACAGGCAGAACACTGAAGCTTTCTTT
d_call: TRBD2; clone_size: few; j_call: TRBJ2-7; v_call: TRBV4-1; cdr3_aa: CASSQTTGLAAYEQYF; cdr3_nt: TGCGCCAGCAGCCAAACCACTGGACTAGCGGCATACGAGCAGTACTTC
d_call: -; clone_size: few; j_call: TRBJ2-2; v_call: TRBV11-2; cdr3_aa: CASSQVQGWAGELFF; cdr3_nt: TGTGCCAGCAGCCAGGTCCAGGGATGGGCCGGGGAGCTGTTTTTT